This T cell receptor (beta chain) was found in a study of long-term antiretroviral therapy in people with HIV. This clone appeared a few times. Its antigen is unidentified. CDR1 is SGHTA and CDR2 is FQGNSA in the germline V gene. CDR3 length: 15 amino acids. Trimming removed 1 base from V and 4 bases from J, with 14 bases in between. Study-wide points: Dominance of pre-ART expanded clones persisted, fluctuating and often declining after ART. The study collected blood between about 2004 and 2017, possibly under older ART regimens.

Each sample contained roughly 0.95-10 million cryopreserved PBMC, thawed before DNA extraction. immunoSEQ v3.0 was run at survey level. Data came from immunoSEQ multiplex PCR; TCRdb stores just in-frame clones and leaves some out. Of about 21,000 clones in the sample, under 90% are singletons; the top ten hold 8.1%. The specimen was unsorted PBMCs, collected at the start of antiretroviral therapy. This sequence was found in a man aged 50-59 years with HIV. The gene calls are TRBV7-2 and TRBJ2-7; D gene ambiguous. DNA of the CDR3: TGTGCCAGCAGCTTAGATCAGGTCGGCGGTTACGAGCAGTACTTC. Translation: CASSLDQVGGYEQYF.